A selection of T cell receptor beta chains follows, all from one sample in a study of neurological immune-mediated disorders. TCRdb recomputed calls from the 5' RACE reads with MiXCR, one row per CDR3 protein. The sample lists roughly 31,000 distinct CDR3 sequences; roughly 25% were seen once. What was sequenced was CD4+ T cells from blood. These receptors all stem from a man between 50 and 59 years old with HTLV-1-associated myelopathy (HAM/TSP). Both conserved end residues are part of each CDR3. Fields, in order: CDR3 DNA, CDR3 protein, D gene, J gene, V gene, clone size. The D gene is left open where the match is weak. Only some rows state a clone size, as once, few, many or a class for expanded clones.

CDR3 DNA: TGCGCCAGCAGCCCCCAACTAGCGGACACCGGGGAGCTGTTTTTT
CDR3 protein: CASSPQLADTGELFF
D gene: TRBD2
J gene: TRBJ2-2
V gene: TRBV5-1
clone size: NA

CDR3 DNA: TGTGTCAGCAACGCACGGGGCTCCAACTATGGCTACACCTTC
CDR3 protein: CVSNARGSNYGYTF
D gene: NA
J gene: TRBJ1-2
V gene: TRBV5-5
clone size: NA

CDR3 DNA: TGCGCCAGCAGCTCCCGGGACAGGGGGCCTTTTGAAAAACTGTTTTTT
CDR3 protein: CASSSRDRGPFEKLFF
D gene: TRBD1
J gene: TRBJ1-4
V gene: TRBV5-1
clone size: many

CDR3 DNA: TGTGCCAGCAGCTTAGCCCTTAGGCTAAGCGGGGGAAACACCATATATTTT
CDR3 protein: CASSLALRLSGGNTIYF
D gene: NA
J gene: TRBJ1-3
V gene: TRBV7-8
clone size: many

CDR3 DNA: TGTGCCAGCAGCCAGAGGGGAGGTGCTCAAGCTAACTATGGCTACACCTTC
CDR3 protein: CASSQRGGAQANYGYTF
D gene: NA
J gene: TRBJ1-2
V gene: TRBV3-1
clone size: many

CDR3 DNA: TGCAGTGCTAGGCCCCTAGAATCCCAGTACTTC
CDR3 protein: CSARPLESQYF
D gene: NA
J gene: TRBJ2-7
V gene: TRBV20-1
clone size: few

CDR3 DNA: TGTGCCAGCAGCCAAGAATCGCGGGGGCGCCTCGAGCAGTACTTC
CDR3 protein: CASSQESRGRLEQYF
D gene: NA
J gene: TRBJ2-7
V gene: TRBV14
clone size: many

CDR3 DNA: TGTGCCAGCAGTTCCCCCCAGGGGGACAGATTTTACGAGCAGTACTTC
CDR3 protein: CASSSPQGDRFYEQYF
D gene: TRBD1
J gene: TRBJ2-7
V gene: TRBV28
clone size: many

CDR3 DNA: TGCGCCAGCAGCGGCGAGGAAAACATTCAGTACTTC
CDR3 protein: CASSGEENIQYF
D gene: NA
J gene: TRBJ2-4
V gene: TRBV5-1
clone size: many

CDR3 DNA: TGTGCCAGCGGGGGGGTTAGCGGTACTGAAGCTTTCTTT
CDR3 protein: CASGGVSGTEAFF
D gene: NA
J gene: TRBJ1-1
V gene: TRBV5-5
clone size: many

CDR3 DNA: TGTGCCAGCAGTACGCACAGTGGGGGGATAAATGAGCAGTTCTTC
CDR3 protein: CASSTHSGGINEQFF
D gene: NA
J gene: TRBJ2-1
V gene: TRBV6-5
clone size: NA

CDR3 DNA: TGTGCCAGCAGTTTTTGGGTTGCGGGGAATGAGCAGTTCTTC
CDR3 protein: CASSFWVAGNEQFF
D gene: NA
J gene: TRBJ2-1
V gene: TRBV12-3/TRBV12-4
clone size: many

CDR3 DNA: TGTGCCAGTAGTATAGGGGACAGGGCCACTGAAGCTTTCTTT
CDR3 protein: CASSIGDRATEAFF
D gene: TRBD1
J gene: TRBJ1-1
V gene: TRBV19
clone size: many

CDR3 DNA: TGCAGTGCTAAGACGGGGGGAGATAATTCACCCCTCCACTTT
CDR3 protein: CSAKTGGDNSPLHF
D gene: NA
J gene: TRBJ1-6
V gene: TRBV20-1
clone size: many

CDR3 DNA: TGTGCCAGCAGCCCAAGACAGGCAAATAATTCACCCCTCCACTTT
CDR3 protein: CASSPRQANNSPLHF
D gene: NA
J gene: TRBJ1-6
V gene: TRBV9
clone size: many

CDR3 DNA: TGTGCCAGCAGCTTAGAACCCCCTCCGGGACCCTACCGGGGCTACACCTTC
CDR3 protein: CASSLEPPPGPYRGYTF
D gene: NA
J gene: TRBJ1-2
V gene: TRBV7-8
clone size: many

CDR3 DNA: TGCAGCGTCCCGGGACAGGGAAACTATGGCTACACCTTC
CDR3 protein: CSVPGQGNYGYTF
D gene: TRBD1
J gene: TRBJ1-2
V gene: TRBV29-1
clone size: NA

CDR3 DNA: TGTGCCAGCAGCAAACGTCGTTCGACAGGGGCAGGTTGGTCCTATAATTCACCCCTCCACTTT
CDR3 protein: CASSKRRSTGAGWSYNSPLHF
D gene: NA
J gene: TRBJ1-6
V gene: TRBV21-1
clone size: many

CDR3 DNA: TGTGCCAGCAGCCAAGATTTTAGCGGGAGTGAGCAGTTCTTC
CDR3 protein: CASSQDFSGSEQFF
D gene: TRBD2
J gene: TRBJ2-1
V gene: TRBV3-1
clone size: many

CDR3 DNA: TGCAGCGTTGGGTGGGGAGGGAATCAGCCCCAGCATTTT
CDR3 protein: CSVGWGGNQPQHF
D gene: NA
J gene: TRBJ1-5
V gene: TRBV29-1
clone size: many

CDR3 DNA: TGCACCAGCAGCTTGGGCCATCTGGACCCCGAGACCGGGGAGCTGTTTTTT
CDR3 protein: CTSSLGHLDPETGELFF
D gene: NA
J gene: TRBJ2-2
V gene: TRBV5-1
clone size: NA

CDR3 DNA: TGTGCCAGCAGTAAGCGCAATCAGCCCCAGCATTTT
CDR3 protein: CASSKRNQPQHF
D gene: NA
J gene: TRBJ1-5
V gene: TRBV12-3/TRBV12-4
clone size: many

CDR3 DNA: TGCAGTGCAGACCCACGCAACTATGGCTACACCTTC
CDR3 protein: CSADPRNYGYTF
D gene: NA
J gene: TRBJ1-2
V gene: TRBV20-1
clone size: many

CDR3 DNA: TGTGCCAGCAGCCCGCTCGGGGACAGGGGTCGGGAGACCCAGTACTTC
CDR3 protein: CASSPLGDRGRETQYF
D gene: TRBD1
J gene: TRBJ2-5
V gene: TRBV5-6
clone size: many

CDR3 DNA: TGTGCCAGCAGCCAGTCCTACAATGAGCAGTTCTTC
CDR3 protein: CASSQSYNEQFF
D gene: NA
J gene: TRBJ2-1
V gene: TRBV3-1
clone size: many

CDR3 DNA: TGCGCCAGCAGCATCGGGTCTCACACAGATACGCAGTATTTT
CDR3 protein: CASSIGSHTDTQYF
D gene: NA
J gene: TRBJ2-3
V gene: TRBV5-1
clone size: NA

CDR3 DNA: TGTGCCTCTCGCAGGGCCTTTAACACCGGGGAGCTGTTTTTT
CDR3 protein: CASRRAFNTGELFF
D gene: NA
J gene: TRBJ2-2
V gene: TRBV6-5
clone size: many

CDR3 DNA: TGTGCCAGCAGCCACAGCGGGCACAACAATGAGCAGTTCTTC
CDR3 protein: CASSHSGHNNEQFF
D gene: NA
J gene: TRBJ2-1
V gene: TRBV3-1
clone size: many

CDR3 DNA: TGCAGTGCTAGAGAGGTCAGGGCGAACACTGAAGCTTTCTTT
CDR3 protein: CSAREVRANTEAFF
D gene: NA
J gene: TRBJ1-1
V gene: TRBV20-1
clone size: many

CDR3 DNA: TGCAGTGCTAGAGTGAGCGGGGTGGGCACAGATACGCAGTATTTT
CDR3 protein: CSARVSGVGTDTQYF
D gene: TRBD2
J gene: TRBJ2-3
V gene: TRBV20-1
clone size: medium-sized

CDR3 DNA: TGTGCCAGCAGCGACCTACTCGGGGCTGAGCAGTTCTTC
CDR3 protein: CASSDLLGAEQFF
D gene: NA
J gene: TRBJ2-1
V gene: TRBV3-1
clone size: many

CDR3 DNA: TGTGCCATCAGAAGTCTAGCGGGGGTCTCGAACACCGGGGAGCTGTTTTTT
CDR3 protein: CAIRSLAGVSNTGELFF
D gene: TRBD2
J gene: TRBJ2-2
V gene: TRBV10-3
clone size: NA

CDR3 DNA: TGTGCCAGCATCAGAGGGTTACTAGCGGGGATAGATACGCAGTATTTT
CDR3 protein: CASIRGLLAGIDTQYF
D gene: TRBD2
J gene: TRBJ2-3
V gene: TRBV7-2
clone size: many